This TCR beta chain was captured in a study of T cells expressing NK-cell markers. Background on the study: Seven of eight sequenced donors tested HCMV-seropositive; one tested seronegative.

The CDR3 has 14 residues. Study-wide results and limits: No clear determination of HCMV specificity was made for expanded NKG2C+ T cell clones. Four donors' CD3+CD56-NKG2C+ cells were dominated by the same clonotypes.

On this clonotype itself: Its antigen is undetermined.

TCR beta libraries carry UMIs added by 5'RACE template switching. No DNA is given; TCRdb re-called the 5' RACE reads and lists each CDR3 protein once. In total, the table holds 400,000 or so distinct CDR3 sequences. The V and J genes are TRBV12-3 or TRBV12-4 and TRBJ2-1; TCRdb calls TRBD1, which cannot be checked without DNA. Sequences were obtained from blood T cells: a sorted CD56 or NKG2C T cell subset, CD4+ or CD8+ T cells, or bulk PBMC T cells (not recorded which). This clonotype was sampled from a woman in her 50s in good health. The CDR3 here is CASLPGSLGGEQFF.